This TCR beta chain was identified during a study of shared clonotypes between healthy human individuals. Clones were read by immunoSEQ multiplex PCR, and TCRdb kept only the in-frame ones, dropping some. Among about 380,000 clones, just over 95% were seen once, and the ten largest hold approximately 0.32%. V was clipped by 1 base and J by 3 bases, with 10 bases between them. CDR1 and CDR2 (germline): MGHRA, YSYEKL. The length of the CDR3 is 15 residues. Study-level results: In contrast to clonotypes shared by all four donors, non-shared clonotypes had lower generation probabilities.

Points on this clone: The antigen is not known.

CD45RO+ cells joined CCR7-negative CD45RA+ TemRA cells to form CD8 memory. This receptor was taken from a man aged 30 to 39 in good health. V gene TRBV4-1 combines with J gene TRBJ2-4; no firm D call. The sequencing input was memory CD8+ T cells sorted from blood. Specified subset: CD45RO+ cells pooled with CCR7-negative TemRA cells. This CDR3 is CASSQVVLGKNIQYF. In nucleotides, the CDR3 is TGCGCCAGCAGCCAAGTGGTACTGGGCAAAAACATTCAGTACTTC.